This is a list of T cell receptor beta chains from one sample in a study of cytotoxic CD8 clonotypes in ibrutinib-treated CLL. The repertoire was sequenced with immunoSEQ multiplex PCR; TCRdb's copy has only in-frame clones and lacks some. Of 150,000 to 200,000 clones listed, 81% were seen once; the top ten hold about 1.9%. Sample: PBMCs, taken after 12 months of ibrutinib treatment. The source of these receptors is a human donor with chronic lymphocytic leukemia. Both conserved end residues are part of each CDR3. A D gene is named only where the DNA matches it firmly. Clone size appears in some rows only: once, few, many, or a class for an expanded clone.

d_gene,v_gene,abundance,j_gene,CDR3nt,CDR3aa
NA,TRBV7-9,NA,TRBJ2-7,TGTGCCAGCAGCCCGCGCCAGAGCTCCTACGAGCAGTACTTC,CASSPRQSSYEQYF
TRBD2,TRBV11-2,NA,TRBJ2-7,TGTGCCAGCAGCTTAACACGGACTAGCGGGACCCGCGGCGAGCAGTACTTC,CASSLTRTSGTRGEQYF
TRBD1,TRBV7-9,few,TRBJ2-7,TGTGCCAGCAGCCCTCCGACAGGGAACCGCTACGAGCAGTACTTC,CASSPPTGNRYEQYF
NA,TRBV2,NA,TRBJ1-2,TGTGCCACCTCATATAGGGGCGCCGGTGGCTACACCTTC,CATSYRGAGGYTF
TRBD1,TRBV5-1,NA,TRBJ2-3,TGCGCCAGCAGCTGGGACAGGGGCACAGATACGCAGTATTTT,CASSWDRGTDTQYF
TRBD2,TRBV6-5,NA,TRBJ2-5,TGTGCCGCCAGGGGGACTAGCGGGAGAGTTGAGACCCAGTACTTC,CAARGTSGRVETQYF
NA,TRBV5-6,NA,TRBJ1-3,TGTGCCAGCAGCTTTTGGGGGGCGAGCTCTGGAAACACCATATATTTT,CASSFWGASSGNTIYF
NA,TRBV5-1,NA,TRBJ1-3,TGCGCCAGCAGCTTAGGGAGAACTGGAAACACCATATATTTT,CASSLGRTGNTIYF
NA,TRBV7-2,NA,TRBJ1-1,TGTGCCAGCAGCTGGGACCGGAGGCTGAACACTGAAGCTTTCTTT,CASSWDRRLNTEAFF
TRBD1,TRBV13,once,TRBJ2-7,TGTGCCAGCACCGAGAGGGGGCATAGATACGAGCAGTACTTC,CASTERGHRYEQYF
TRBD1,TRBV7-2,NA,TRBJ2-3,TGTGCCAGCAGCTTATCGACAGGGGATACGCAGTATTTT,CASSLSTGDTQYF
NA,TRBV30,NA,TRBJ1-1,TGTGCCTGGAGTACCGGGGATCCGGCTTTCTTT,CAWSTGDPAFF
NA,TRBV4-2,NA,TRBJ2-5,TGTGCCAGCAGCCCCTCGGGGGCGGGGAGGTCCCGGGGCCAGTACTTC,CASSPSGAGRSRGQYF
TRBD2,TRBV9,NA,TRBJ2-3,TGTGCCAGCAGCGTTAGCGGGGGACCCACAGATACGCAGTATTTT,CASSVSGGPTDTQYF
TRBD2,TRBV15,once,TRBJ2-7,TGTGCCACCAGCTTTTTACAAGCGGGATTAGGATACGAGCAGTACTTC,CATSFLQAGLGYEQYF
TRBD2,TRBV30,NA,TRBJ2-1,TGTGCCTGGAACCCCGGACTAGCCGATATGGGGCAGTTCTTC,CAWNPGLADMGQFF
TRBD1,TRBV27,NA,TRBJ1-4,TGTGCCAGCAGGGAACAGGGGAACATTAATGAAAAACTGTTTTTT,CASREQGNINEKLFF
NA,TRBV7-2,NA,TRBJ2-7,TGTGCCAGCAGCCTGCAGCCGGGACACTTCCCCTACGAGCAGTACTTC,CASSLQPGHFPYEQYF
TRBD1,TRBV6-1,NA,TRBJ1-1,TGTGCCAGCAGTGAAATCTGGGACAGGGGGCGAGCTTTCTTT,CASSEIWDRGRAFF
NA,TRBV4-3,NA,TRBJ2-5,TGCGCCAGCAGCCAAGTTGGGGGCCCCCAAGAGACCCAGTACTTC,CASSQVGGPQETQYF
TRBD2,TRBV5-1,NA,TRBJ2-3,TGCGCCAGTCGGCTTTTCGGGAGGGCCGAGTCCACAGATACGCAGTATTTT,CASRLFGRAESTDTQYF
NA,TRBV6-5,NA,TRBJ1-2,TGTGCCAGCAGACAAGGAAACTATGGCTACACCTTC,CASRQGNYGYTF
NA,TRBV27,NA,TRBJ2-3,TGTGCCAGCAGTTCCTCCTACGGGGTTGGAGATACGCAGTATTTT,CASSSSYGVGDTQYF
NA,TRBV6-4,NA,TRBJ1-6,TGTGCCAGCAGTGACGGATATTCACCCCTCCACTTT,CASSDGYSPLHF
NA,TRBV27,NA,TRBJ1-1,TGTGCCAGCAGCGTGAGGGGGTGGAACACTGAAGCTTTCTTT,CASSVRGWNTEAFF
NA,TRBV5-1,NA,TRBJ2-7,TGCGCCAGCAGCTTGGAACAGCCCTCCTACGAGCAGTACTTC,CASSLEQPSYEQYF
TRBD2,TRBV7-7,NA,TRBJ2-7,TGTGCTAGCAGTTACGCGCGCACCTTGGGACTAGTAGACTACGAGCAGTACTTC,CASSYARTLGLVDYEQYF
NA,TRBV7-2,NA,TRBJ2-5,TGTGCCAGCAGCTTAGTGGTTGATCCTCAAGAGACCCAGTACTTC,CASSLVVDPQETQYF
NA,TRBV27,once,TRBJ1-5,TGTGCCAGCAGCCGAACCCATCGAAATCAGCCCCAGCATTTT,CASSRTHRNQPQHF
TRBD2,TRBV29-1,NA,TRBJ2-2,TGCAGCGTTGGAACCGGGACTAGCGGGACCGGGGAGCTGTTTTTT,CSVGTGTSGTGELFF
NA,TRBV7-2,NA,TRBJ1-2,TGTGCCAGCAGCTTAGACAGGCGGGTCAGCTATGGCTACACCTTC,CASSLDRRVSYGYTF
TRBD2,TRBV7-2,NA,TRBJ2-5,TGTGCCAGCAGCTTTAGCGGGAGGGGCCAAGAGACCCAGTACTTC,CASSFSGRGQETQYF
NA,TRBV6-1,few,TRBJ1-1,TGTGCCAGCAGTGGAGCACAGGGAAGGAGGAGCACTGAAGCTTTCTTT,CASSGAQGRRSTEAFF
TRBD2,TRBV5-4,NA,TRBJ2-5,TGTGCCAGCAGCCTGGGTACTGCCGGGACTAGTGGGCGAGAGACCCAGTACTTC,CASSLGTAGTSGRETQYF
NA,TRBV11-2,NA,TRBJ2-7,TGTGCCAGCAGCTTAGTAGCCGGAGGGCCTTACGAGCAGTACTTC,CASSLVAGGPYEQYF
TRBD1,TRBV5-1,NA,TRBJ1-1,TGCGCCAGCAGCCCAAGACAGGGGGCGGACACTGAAGCTTTCTTT,CASSPRQGADTEAFF
NA,TRBV2,NA,TRBJ2-1,TGTGCCAGCAGTGAAGCCATGGGAAATATGCAGTTCTTC,CASSEAMGNMQFF
NA,TRBV5-1,NA,TRBJ2-6,TGCGCCAGCAGTTCTACAGCCTCTGGGGCCAACGTCCTGACTTTC,CASSSTASGANVLTF
TRBD2,TRBV7-3,NA,TRBJ2-3,TGTGCCAGCAGCTTGTCTGAGCGGGGACCGCAGTATTTT,CASSLSERGPQYF
NA,TRBV21-1,NA,TRBJ2-1,TGTGCCAGCAGCCGAATCCGGGACAGGGACCCACCGAGCTCCTACAATGAGCAGTTCTTC,CASSRIRDRDPPSSYNEQFF
NA,TRBV29-1,NA,TRBJ2-1,TGCAGCGTTGTGGCTAGTCCACAGTTCTTC,CSVVASPQFF
TRBD1,TRBV7-3,once,TRBJ1-2,TGTGCCAGCAGCCCCGGGACAGGGGAGCGTGGCTACACCTTC,CASSPGTGERGYTF
NA,TRBV7-3,NA,TRBJ2-1,TGTGCCAGCAGCTTAACGGACAGCTCCTACAATGAGCAGTTCTTC,CASSLTDSSYNEQFF
NA,TRBV7-9,NA,TRBJ1-5,TGTGCCAGCAGCTTAGGTTTGAAAATTGGAAATCAGCCCCAGCATTTT,CASSLGLKIGNQPQHF
TRBD1,TRBV5-1,few,TRBJ2-2,TGCGCCAGCAGCCTGGGACAGTACACCGGGGAGCTGTTTTTT,CASSLGQYTGELFF
NA,TRBV7-8,few,TRBJ1-2,TGTGCCAGCAGCTTAGGGCAGAACTCTGGCGGCTACACCTTC,CASSLGQNSGGYTF
NA,TRBV9,NA,TRBJ2-3,TGTGCCAGCAGCGTAGGCCCACCTCCGAGGCTCCATACGCAGTATTTT,CASSVGPPPRLHTQYF
NA,TRBV2,NA,TRBJ1-5,TGTGCCAGCAGACGGCAGGGAGGTAGCAATCAGCCCCAGCATTTT,CASRRQGGSNQPQHF
NA,TRBV15,NA,TRBJ2-7,TGTGCCACCAGCCGGGACCGCCAGTACGAGCAGTACTTC,CATSRDRQYEQYF
NA,TRBV7-9,NA,TRBJ2-7,TGTGCCAGCAGCTTATTTTCCCCAGGCGAGCAGTACTTC,CASSLFSPGEQYF
NA,TRBV4-3,NA,TRBJ2-1,TGCGCCAGCAGCCAAGATCTGGGGTTAGAGGGTGAGCAGTTCTTC,CASSQDLGLEGEQFF
NA,TRBV5-1,once,TRBJ1-1,TGCGCCAGCAGCCTCACAGGAGGGGGTCAGAACACTGAAGCTTTCTTT,CASSLTGGGQNTEAFF
NA,TRBV18,NA,TRBJ1-1,TGTGCCAGCTCATCCTCGGGGGTCGGACTGGCTGAAGCTTTCTTT,CASSSSGVGLAEAFF
NA,TRBV30,NA,TRBJ1-4,TGTGCCTGGAGTGTACCTGGGACTAATGAAAAACTGTTTTTT,CAWSVPGTNEKLFF
TRBD1,TRBV7-2,once,TRBJ1-5,TGTGCCAGCAGCTCGCAGTCAGGGGGCAACCAGCCCCAGCATTTT,CASSSQSGGNQPQHF
NA,TRBV9,NA,TRBJ1-1,TGTGCCAGCAGCGTAGGGGGGTACACTGAAGCTTTCTTT,CASSVGGYTEAFF
NA,TRBV28,few,TRBJ1-5,TGTGCCAGCAGCTTAGAGCCCCAGCATTTT,CASSLEPQHF
NA,TRBV20-1,NA,TRBJ2-1,TGCAGTGCTAGTGGGGTCGAGCAGTTCTTC,CSASGVEQFF
NA,TRBV27,NA,TRBJ1-2,TGTGCCAGCAGCTTACAGGGAAACTATGGCTACACCTTC,CASSLQGNYGYTF